The clone carrying this TCR beta chain came up a few times. Antigen specificity is unknown. The CDR3 extends over 13 amino acids. V lost 5 bases and J lost 8, with 16 bases in between. Germline CDR1 is SGHRS and CDR2 is YFSETQ. The data are from a study of long-term antiretroviral therapy in people with HIV. The study, taken as a whole, reports: Specimen acquisition occurred between about 2003 and 2018, potentially under older ART regimens. At every time point, clones expanded before ART dominated the repertoire.

Runs used v3.0 of the immunoSEQ assay and were done at survey level. Clones were sequenced by immunoSEQ multiplex PCR, and TCRdb holds only the in-frame ones, with some missing. The data show 15,000 or so clones, approximately 79% seen once. The V call is TRBV5-1, the J call TRBJ1-2; unclear D gene. The clonotype was recovered from a man aged 25 to 40 with HIV. Sequencing used unsorted PBMCs, obtained at the start of antiretroviral therapy. CDR3 DNA: TGCGCCAGCAGTCTTGAGGGCTCTAGAGGCTACACCTTC. Translating it yields CASSLEGSRGYTF.